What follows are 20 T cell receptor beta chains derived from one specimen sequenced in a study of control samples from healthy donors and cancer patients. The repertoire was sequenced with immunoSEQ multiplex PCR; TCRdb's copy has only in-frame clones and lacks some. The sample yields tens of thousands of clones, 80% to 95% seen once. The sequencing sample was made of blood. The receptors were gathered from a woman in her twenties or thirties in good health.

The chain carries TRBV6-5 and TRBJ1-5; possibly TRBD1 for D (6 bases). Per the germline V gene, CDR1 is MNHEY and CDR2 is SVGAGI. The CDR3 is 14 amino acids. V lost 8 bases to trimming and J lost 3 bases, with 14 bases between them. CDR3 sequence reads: CASQGQSFNQPQHF. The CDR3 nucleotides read TGTGCCAGCCAAGGACAGTCCTTCAATCAGCCCCAGCATTTT.

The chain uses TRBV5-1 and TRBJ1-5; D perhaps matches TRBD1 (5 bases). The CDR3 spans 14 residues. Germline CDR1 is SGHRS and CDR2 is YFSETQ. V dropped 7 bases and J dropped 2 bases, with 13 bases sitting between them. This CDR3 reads CASAVTGGNQPQHF. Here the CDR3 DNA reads TGCGCCAGCGCAGTTACAGGCGGCAATCAGCCCCAGCATTTT.

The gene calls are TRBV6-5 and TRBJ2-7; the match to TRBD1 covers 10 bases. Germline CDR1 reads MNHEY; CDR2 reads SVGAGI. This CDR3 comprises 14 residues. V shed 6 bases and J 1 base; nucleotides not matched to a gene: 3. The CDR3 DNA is TGTGCCAGCAGGGACAGGGGGACTTCCTACGAGCAGTACTTC. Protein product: CASRDRGTSYEQYF.

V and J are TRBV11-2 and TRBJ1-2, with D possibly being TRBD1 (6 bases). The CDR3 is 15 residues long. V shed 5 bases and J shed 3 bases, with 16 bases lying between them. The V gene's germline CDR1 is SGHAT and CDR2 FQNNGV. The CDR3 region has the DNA TGTGCCAGCAGCATACAACAGGGAAAGGACTATGGCTACACCTTC. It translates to CASSIQQGKDYGYTF.

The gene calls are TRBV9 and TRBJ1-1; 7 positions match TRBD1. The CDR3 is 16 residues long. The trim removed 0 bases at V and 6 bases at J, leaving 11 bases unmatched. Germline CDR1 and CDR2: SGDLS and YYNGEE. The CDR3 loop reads CASSVDATGRIAEAFF. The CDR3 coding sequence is TGTGCCAGCAGCGTAGATGCGACAGGGAGGATTGCTGAAGCTTTCTTT.

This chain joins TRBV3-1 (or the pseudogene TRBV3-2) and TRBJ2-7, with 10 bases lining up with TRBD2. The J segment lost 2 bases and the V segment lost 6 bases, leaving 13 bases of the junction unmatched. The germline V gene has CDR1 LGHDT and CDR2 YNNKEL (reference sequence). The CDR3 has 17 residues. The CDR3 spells CASSHGRRLAGPYEQYF. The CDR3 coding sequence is TGTGCCAGCAGTCACGGTCGACGACTAGCGGGTCCCTACGAGCAGTACTTC.

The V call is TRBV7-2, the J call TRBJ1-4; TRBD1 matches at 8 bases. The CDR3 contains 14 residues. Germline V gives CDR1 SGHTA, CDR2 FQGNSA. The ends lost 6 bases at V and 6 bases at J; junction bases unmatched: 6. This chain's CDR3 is CASSPRTGHEKLFF. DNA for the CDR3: TGTGCCAGCAGTCCGAGGACAGGGCATGAAAAACTGTTTTTT.

CDR3 amino acids: CASSLSSGYEQYF. CDR3 in DNA: TGTGCCAGCAGTTTAAGTAGCGGCTACGAGCAGTACTTC. The V gene is TRBV27, the J gene TRBJ2-7, with a weak D call TRBD2 (6 bases). Looked up from germline, CDR1 is MNHEY and CDR2 is SMNVEV (reference sequence). The CDR3 extends over 13 amino acids. The ends were cut back, 2 bases at V and 3 bases at J, with 8 bases in the middle.

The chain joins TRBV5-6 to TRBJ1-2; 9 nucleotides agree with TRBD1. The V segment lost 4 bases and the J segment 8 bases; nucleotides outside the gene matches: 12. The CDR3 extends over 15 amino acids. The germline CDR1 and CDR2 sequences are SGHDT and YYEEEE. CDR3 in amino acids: CASSTWDRDRGGYTF. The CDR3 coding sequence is TGTGCCAGCAGCACATGGGACAGGGACCGCGGGGGCTACACCTTC.

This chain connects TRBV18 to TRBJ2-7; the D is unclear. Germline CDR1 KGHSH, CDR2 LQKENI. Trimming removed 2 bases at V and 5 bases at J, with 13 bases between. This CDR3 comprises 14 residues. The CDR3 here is CASSPGNPPDEQYF. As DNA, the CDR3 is TGTGCCAGCTCACCAGGGAACCCTCCCGACGAGCAGTACTTC.

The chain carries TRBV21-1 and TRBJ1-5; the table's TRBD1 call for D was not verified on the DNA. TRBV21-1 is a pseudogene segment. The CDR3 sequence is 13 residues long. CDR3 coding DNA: TGTGCCAGCAGCATACAGGGTCCCCAGCCCCAGCATTTT. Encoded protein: CASSIQGPQPQHF.

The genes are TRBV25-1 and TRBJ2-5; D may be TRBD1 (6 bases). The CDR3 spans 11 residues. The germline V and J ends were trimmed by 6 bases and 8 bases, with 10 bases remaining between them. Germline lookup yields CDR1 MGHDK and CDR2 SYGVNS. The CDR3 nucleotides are TGTGCCAGCAGATCAGGGGCCACCCAGTACTTC. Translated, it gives CASRSGATQYF. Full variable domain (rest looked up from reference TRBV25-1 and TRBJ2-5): EADIYQTPRYLVIGTGKKITLECSQTMGHDKMYWYQQDPGMELHLIHYSYGVNSTEKGDLSSESTVSRIRTEHFPLTLESARPSHTSQYLCASRSGATQYFGPGTRLLVL.

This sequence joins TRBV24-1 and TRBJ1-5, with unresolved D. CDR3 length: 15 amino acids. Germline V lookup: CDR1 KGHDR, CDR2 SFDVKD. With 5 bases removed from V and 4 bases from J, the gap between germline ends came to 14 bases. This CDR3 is CATSAKGLKNQPQHF. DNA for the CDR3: TGTGCCACCAGTGCCAAGGGCCTGAAAAATCAGCCCCAGCATTTT.

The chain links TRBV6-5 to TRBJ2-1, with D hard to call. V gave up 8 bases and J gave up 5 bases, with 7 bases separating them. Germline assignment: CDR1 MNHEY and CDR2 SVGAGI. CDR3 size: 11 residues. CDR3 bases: TGTGCCAGCGTGGTTAACAATGAGCAGTTCTTC. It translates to CASVVNNEQFF.

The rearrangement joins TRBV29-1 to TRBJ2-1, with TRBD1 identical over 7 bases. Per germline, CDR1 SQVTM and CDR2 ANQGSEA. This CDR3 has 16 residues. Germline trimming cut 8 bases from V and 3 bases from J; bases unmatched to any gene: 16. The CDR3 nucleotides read TGCAGCAGCGTTGGGGCATGGGACAGCCTCTACAATGAGCAGTTCTTC. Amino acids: CSSVGAWDSLYNEQFF.

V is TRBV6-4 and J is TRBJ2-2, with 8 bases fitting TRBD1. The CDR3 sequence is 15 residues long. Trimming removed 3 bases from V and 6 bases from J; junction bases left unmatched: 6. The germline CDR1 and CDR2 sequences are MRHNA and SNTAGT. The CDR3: CASSEGQGAPGELFF. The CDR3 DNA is TGTGCCAGCAGTGAGGGGCAGGGGGCCCCCGGGGAGCTGTTTTTT.

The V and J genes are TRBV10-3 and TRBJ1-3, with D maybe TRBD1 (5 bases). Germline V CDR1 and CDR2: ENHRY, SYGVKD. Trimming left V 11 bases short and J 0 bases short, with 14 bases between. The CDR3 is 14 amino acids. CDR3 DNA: TGTGCCGGGGCGGGCAATTTCTCTGGAAACACCATATATTTT. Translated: CAGAGNFSGNTIYF.

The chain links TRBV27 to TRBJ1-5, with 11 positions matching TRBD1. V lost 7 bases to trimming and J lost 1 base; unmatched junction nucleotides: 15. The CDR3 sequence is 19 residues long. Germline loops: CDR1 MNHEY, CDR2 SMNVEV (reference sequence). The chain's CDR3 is CASKPGQGVSNLSNQPQHF. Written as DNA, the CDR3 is TGTGCCAGCAAGCCGGGACAGGGGGTTTCAAATCTAAGCAATCAGCCCCAGCATTTT.

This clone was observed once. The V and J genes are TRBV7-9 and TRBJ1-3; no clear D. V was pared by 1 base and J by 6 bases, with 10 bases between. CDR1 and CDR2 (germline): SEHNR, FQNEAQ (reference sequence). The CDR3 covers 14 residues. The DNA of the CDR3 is TGTGCCAGCAGCTTAGGCCAAATTGAAAACACCATATATTTT. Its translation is CASSLGQIENTIYF.

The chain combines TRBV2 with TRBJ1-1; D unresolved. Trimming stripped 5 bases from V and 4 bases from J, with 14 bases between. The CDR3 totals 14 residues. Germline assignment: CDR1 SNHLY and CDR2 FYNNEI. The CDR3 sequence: CASSRSSLSTEAFF. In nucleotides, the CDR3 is TGTGCCAGCAGTAGGAGTTCGCTGAGCACTGAAGCTTTCTTT.